This TCR beta chain was recovered during a study of T-cell reconstitution after alpha-beta-depleted transplantation in children. General observations from the study: Fresh T-cell production supplied most of the T-cell counts and diversity seen one year after transplant. As was reported, about two months after transplant, alpha-beta T cells came from several hundred expanded graft clones.

During its preparation, the TCRbeta library received unique molecular identifiers. TCRdb re-derived calls from the PCR reads in MiXCR, one entry per CDR3 protein. In the table there are hundreds of thousands of distinct CDR3 sequences, approximately 13% of which are singletons. This CDR3 has 16 amino acids. This clonotype was detected a few times. What it binds is not known. This material consisted of PBMCs, mostly from graft donor cells, taken 360 days after TCRalphabeta/CD19-depleted stem cell transplant. This clonotype was obtained from a male patient between 10 and 17 years old who had a stem cell transplant for acute myeloid leukemia, so the T cells may come from the graft donor. The rearrangement joins TRBV21-1 to TRBJ2-1. TRBV21-1 is termed a pseudogene. The CDR3 loop reads CASSKVQGNSYNEQFF. The CDR3 nucleotides read TGTGCCAGCAGCAAAGTCCAGGGGAACTCCTACAATGAGCAGTTCTTC.